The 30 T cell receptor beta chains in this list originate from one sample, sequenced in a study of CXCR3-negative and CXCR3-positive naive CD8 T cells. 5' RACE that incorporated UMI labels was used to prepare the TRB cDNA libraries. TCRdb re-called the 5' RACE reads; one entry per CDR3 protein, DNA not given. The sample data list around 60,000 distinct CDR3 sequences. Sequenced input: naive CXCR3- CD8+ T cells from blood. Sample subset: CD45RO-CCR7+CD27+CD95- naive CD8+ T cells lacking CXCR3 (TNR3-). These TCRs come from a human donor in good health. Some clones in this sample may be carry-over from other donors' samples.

CDR3 sequence reads: CASSLYTDTQYF. The chain couples TRBV7-9 to TRBJ2-3. Germline assignment: CDR1 SEHNR and CDR2 FQNEAQ (reference sequence). This CDR3 has 12 amino acids.

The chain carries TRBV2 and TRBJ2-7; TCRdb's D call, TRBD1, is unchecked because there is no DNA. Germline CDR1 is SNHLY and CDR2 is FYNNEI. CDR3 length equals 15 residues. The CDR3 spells CASSESGQRLMEQYF.

CDR3: CAVAQGRYSYEQYF. The chain recombines TRBV10-3 with TRBJ2-7; TCRdb calls TRBD1, which cannot be checked without DNA. Looked up from germline, CDR1 is ENHRY and CDR2 is SYGVKD. This CDR3 has 14 residues.

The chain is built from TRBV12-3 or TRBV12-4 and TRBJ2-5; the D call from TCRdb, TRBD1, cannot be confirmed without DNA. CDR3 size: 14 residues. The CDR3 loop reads CASSSGGIQETQYF.

CDR3 sequence reads: CASSIRQGDEQFF. This chain uses TRBV19 with TRBJ2-1; TCRdb indicates TRBD1, and absent DNA this call remains unverified. CDR1 is LNHDA, CDR2 SQIVND, per germline (reference sequence). The length of the CDR3 is 13 residues. Supplemented by reference TRBV19 and TRBJ2-1, the full variable domain reads DGGITQSPKYLFRKEGQNVTLSCEQNLNHDAMYWYRQDPGQGLRLIYYSQIVNDFQKGDIAEGYSVSREKKESFPLTVTSAQKNPTAFYLCASSIRQGDEQFFGPGTRLTVL.

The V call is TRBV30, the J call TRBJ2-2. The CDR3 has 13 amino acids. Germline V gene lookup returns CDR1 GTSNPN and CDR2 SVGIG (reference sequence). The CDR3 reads CAWRGTNTGELFF. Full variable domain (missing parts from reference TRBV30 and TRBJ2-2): SQTIHQWPATLVQPVGSPLSLECTVEGTSNPNLYWYRQAAGRGLQLLFYSVGIGQISSEVPQNLSASRPQDRQFILSSKKLLLSDSGFYLCAWRGTNTGELFFGEGSRLTVL.

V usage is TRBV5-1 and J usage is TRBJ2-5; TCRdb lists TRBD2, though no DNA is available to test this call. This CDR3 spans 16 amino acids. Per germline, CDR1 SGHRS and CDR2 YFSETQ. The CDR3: CASSLAISGVQETQYF.

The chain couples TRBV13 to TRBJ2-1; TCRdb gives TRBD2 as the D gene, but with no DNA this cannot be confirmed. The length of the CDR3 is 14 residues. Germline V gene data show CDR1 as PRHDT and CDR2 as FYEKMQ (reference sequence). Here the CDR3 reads CASSAGLAGDEQFF.

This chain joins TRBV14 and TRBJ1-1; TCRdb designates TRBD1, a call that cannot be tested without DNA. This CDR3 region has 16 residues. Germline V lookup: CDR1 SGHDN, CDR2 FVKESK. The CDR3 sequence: CASSQGLKPGDTEAFF. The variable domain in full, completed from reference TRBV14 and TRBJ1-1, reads EAGVTQFPSHSVIEKGQTVTLRCDPISGHDNLYWYRRVMGKEIKFLLHFVKESKQDESGMPNNRFLAERTGGTYSTLKVQPAELEDSGVYFCASSQGLKPGDTEAFFGQGTRLTVV.

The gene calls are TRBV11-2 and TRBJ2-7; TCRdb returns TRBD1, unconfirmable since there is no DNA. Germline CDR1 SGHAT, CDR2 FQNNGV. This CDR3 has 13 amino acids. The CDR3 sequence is CASSLETGYEQYF.

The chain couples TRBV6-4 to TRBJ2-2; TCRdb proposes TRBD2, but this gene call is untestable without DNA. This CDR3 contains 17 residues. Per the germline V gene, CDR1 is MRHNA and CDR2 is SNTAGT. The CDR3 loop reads CASSDSPAGGDTGELFF.

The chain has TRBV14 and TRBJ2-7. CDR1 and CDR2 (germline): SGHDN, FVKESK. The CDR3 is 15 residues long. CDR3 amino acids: CASSPTDSSSYEQYF.

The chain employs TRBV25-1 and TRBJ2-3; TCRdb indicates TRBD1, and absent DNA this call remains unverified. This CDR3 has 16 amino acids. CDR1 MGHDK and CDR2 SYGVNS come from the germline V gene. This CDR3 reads CASKPGQGPGTDTQYF.

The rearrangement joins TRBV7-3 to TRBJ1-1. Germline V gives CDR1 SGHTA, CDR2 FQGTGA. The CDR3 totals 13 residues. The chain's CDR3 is CASSRNTYTEAFF.

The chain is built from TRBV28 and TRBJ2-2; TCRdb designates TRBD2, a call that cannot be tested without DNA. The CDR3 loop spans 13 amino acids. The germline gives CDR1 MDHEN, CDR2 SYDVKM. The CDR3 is CASTLVDTGELFF. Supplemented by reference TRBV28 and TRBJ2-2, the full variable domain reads DVKVTQSSRYLVKRTGEKVFLECVQDMDHENMFWYRQDPGLGLRLIYFSYDVKMKEKGDIPEGYSVSREKKERFSLILESASTNQTSMYLCASTLVDTGELFFGEGSRLTVL.

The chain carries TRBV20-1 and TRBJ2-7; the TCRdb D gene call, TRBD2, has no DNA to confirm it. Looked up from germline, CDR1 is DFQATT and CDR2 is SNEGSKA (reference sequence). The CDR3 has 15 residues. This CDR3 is CSVRVTLGAGYEQYF.

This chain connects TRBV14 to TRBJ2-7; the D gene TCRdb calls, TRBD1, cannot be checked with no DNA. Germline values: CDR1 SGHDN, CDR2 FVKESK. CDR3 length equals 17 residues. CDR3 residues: CASSPSGKGGFLTQQYF.

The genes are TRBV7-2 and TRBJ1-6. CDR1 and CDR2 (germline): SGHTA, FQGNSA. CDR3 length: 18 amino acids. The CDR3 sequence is CASSLAVGESSYNSPLHF.

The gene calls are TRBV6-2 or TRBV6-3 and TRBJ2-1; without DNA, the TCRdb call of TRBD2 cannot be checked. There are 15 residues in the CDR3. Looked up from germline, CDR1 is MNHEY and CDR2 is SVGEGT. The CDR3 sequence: CASSYGSGPYNEQFF.

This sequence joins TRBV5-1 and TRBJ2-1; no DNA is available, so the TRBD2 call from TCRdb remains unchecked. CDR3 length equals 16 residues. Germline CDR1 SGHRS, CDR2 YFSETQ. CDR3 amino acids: CASSPKWASGDNEQFF.

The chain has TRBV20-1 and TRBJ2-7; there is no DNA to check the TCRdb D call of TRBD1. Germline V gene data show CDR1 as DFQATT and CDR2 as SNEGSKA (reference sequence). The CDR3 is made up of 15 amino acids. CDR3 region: CSARDGHILSYEQYF.

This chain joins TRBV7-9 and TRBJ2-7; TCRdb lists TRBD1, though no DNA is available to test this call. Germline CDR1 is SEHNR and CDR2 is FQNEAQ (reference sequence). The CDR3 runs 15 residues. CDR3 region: CASSYMDRDPYEQYF.

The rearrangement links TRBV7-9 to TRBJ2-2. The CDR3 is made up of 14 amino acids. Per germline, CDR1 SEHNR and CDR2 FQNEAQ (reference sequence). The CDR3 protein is CASRDQLSAGELFF.

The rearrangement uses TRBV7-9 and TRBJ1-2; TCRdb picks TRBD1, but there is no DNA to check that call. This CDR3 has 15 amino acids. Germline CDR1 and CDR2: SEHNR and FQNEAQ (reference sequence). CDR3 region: CASSSYTGGADGYTF.

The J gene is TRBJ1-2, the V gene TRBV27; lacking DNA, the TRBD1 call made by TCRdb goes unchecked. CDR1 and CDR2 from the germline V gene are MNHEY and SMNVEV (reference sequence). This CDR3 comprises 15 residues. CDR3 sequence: CASTPLGTGLDSYTF.

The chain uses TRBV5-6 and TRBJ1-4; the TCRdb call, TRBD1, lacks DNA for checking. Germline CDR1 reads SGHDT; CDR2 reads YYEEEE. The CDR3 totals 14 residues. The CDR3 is CASSFGTGNEKLFF.

The CDR3 protein is CSVERAGTEITGELFF. The chain carries TRBV29-1 and TRBJ2-2; as DNA is missing, the TRBD1 call by TCRdb cannot be tested. CDR1 is SQVTM and CDR2 is ANQGSEA in the germline V gene. This CDR3 spans 16 amino acids.

This CDR3 is CASSLVSEHNEQFF. The V and J genes are TRBV7-8 and TRBJ2-1. Germline V CDR1 and CDR2: SGHVS, FQNEAQ. The CDR3 sequence is 14 residues long.

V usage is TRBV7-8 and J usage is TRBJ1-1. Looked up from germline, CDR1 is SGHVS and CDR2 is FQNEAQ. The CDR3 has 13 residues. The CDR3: CASSLPRGTEAFF. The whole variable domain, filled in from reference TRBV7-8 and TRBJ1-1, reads GAGVSQSPRYKVAKRGQDVALRCDPISGHVSLFWYQQALGQGPEFLTYFQNEAQLDKSGLPSDRFFAERPEGSVSTLKIQRTQQEDSAVYLCASSLPRGTEAFFGQGTRLTVV.

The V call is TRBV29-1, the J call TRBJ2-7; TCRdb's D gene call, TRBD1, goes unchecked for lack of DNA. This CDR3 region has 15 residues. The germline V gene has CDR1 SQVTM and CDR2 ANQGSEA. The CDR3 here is CSVALEDSPSYEQYF.